This entry is about one TCR beta chain. The antigen remains unidentified. The CDR3 sequence is 13 residues long. Trimming cost V 4 bases and J 7 bases, with 13 bases left between them. Germline V gene sequence: CDR1 SGHTA, CDR2 FQGNSA. The authors made TCR cDNA by 5'RACE template switching, adding a universal primer site and UMIs. A single record per CDR3 protein comes from TCRdb applying MiXCR to the 5' RACE reads. The sample contains about 320,000 distinct CDR3 sequences, 3.5% to 4.5% of which appear only once. This entry belongs to a study of T cells after yellow fever vaccination. Study-level points and caveats: Overlap between CD4 and CD8 compartments was detected for a small share of clonotypes.

The V gene is TRBV7-2, the J gene TRBJ2-5; D gene ambiguous. The sequencing used PBMCs, collected 15 days after the yellow fever booster vaccination. This sequence originates from a man aged 18 to 30 who received the YFV17D yellow fever vaccine. CDR3 protein: CASSSDIVGTQYF. In DNA form, the CDR3 reads TGTGCCAGCAGCTCAGACATAGTGGGGACCCAGTACTTC.